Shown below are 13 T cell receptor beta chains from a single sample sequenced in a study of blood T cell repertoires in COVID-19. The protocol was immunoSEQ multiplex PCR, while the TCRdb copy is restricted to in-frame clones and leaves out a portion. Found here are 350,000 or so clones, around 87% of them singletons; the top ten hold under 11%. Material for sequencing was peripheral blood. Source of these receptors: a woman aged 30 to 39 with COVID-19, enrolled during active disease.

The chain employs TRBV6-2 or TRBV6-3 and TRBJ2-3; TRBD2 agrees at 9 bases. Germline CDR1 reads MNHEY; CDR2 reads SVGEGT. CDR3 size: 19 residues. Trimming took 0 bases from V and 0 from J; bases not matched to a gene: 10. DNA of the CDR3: TGTGCCAGCAGTTACTCGTTTATAGCGGGAGAGGATAGCACAGATACGCAGTATTTT. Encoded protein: CASSYSFIAGEDSTDTQYF.

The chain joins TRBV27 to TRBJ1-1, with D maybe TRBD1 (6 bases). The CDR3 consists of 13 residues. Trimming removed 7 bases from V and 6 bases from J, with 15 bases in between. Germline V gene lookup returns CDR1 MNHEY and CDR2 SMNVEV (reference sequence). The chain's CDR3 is CASTSGVAAEAFF. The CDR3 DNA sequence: TGTGCCAGCACCTCAGGGGTGGCCGCTGAAGCTTTCTTT.

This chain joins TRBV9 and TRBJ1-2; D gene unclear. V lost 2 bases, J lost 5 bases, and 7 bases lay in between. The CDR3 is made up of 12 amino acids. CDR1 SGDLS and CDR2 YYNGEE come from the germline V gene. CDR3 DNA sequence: TGTGCCAGCAGCGTTTTTCAGTATGGCTACACCTTC. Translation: CASSVFQYGYTF. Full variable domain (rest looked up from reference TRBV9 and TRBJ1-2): DSGVTQTPKHLITATGQRVTLRCSPRSGDLSVYWYQQSLDQGLQFLIQYYNGEERAKGNILERFSAQQFPDLHSELNLSSLELGDSALYFCASSVFQYGYTFGSGTRLTVV.

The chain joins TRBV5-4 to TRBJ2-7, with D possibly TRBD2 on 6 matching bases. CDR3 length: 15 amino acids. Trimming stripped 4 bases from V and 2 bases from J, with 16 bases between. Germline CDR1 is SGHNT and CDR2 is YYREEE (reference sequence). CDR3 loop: CASSDLASGPYEQYF. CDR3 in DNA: TGTGCCAGCAGCGACCTAGCGTCAGGGCCCTACGAGCAGTACTTC.

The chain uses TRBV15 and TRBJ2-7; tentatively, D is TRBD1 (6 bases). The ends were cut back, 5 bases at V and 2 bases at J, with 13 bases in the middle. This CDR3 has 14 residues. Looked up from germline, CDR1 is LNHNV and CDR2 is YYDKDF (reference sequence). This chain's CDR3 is CATSGTRDTYEQYF. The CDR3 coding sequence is TGTGCCACCAGCGGGACCCGGGACACCTACGAGCAGTACTTC.

CDR3 DNA sequence: TGTGCCAGCAGCTTAGGGGGACAGGGGGAAAGAAACATTCAGTACTTC. It specifies CASSLGGQGERNIQYF. The rearrangement joins TRBV7-9 to TRBJ2-4, with 11 positions matching TRBD1. CDR3 length: 16 amino acids. Per the germline V gene, CDR1 is SEHNR and CDR2 is FQNEAQ (reference sequence). Trimming removed 1 base from V and 6 bases from J; junction bases left unmatched: 5.

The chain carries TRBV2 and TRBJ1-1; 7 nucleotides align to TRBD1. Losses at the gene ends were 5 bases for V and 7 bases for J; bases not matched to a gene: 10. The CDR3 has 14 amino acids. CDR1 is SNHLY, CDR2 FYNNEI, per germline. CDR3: CASSSDRVTDEAFF. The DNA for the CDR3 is TGTGCCAGCAGTTCCGACAGGGTAACGGATGAAGCTTTCTTT.

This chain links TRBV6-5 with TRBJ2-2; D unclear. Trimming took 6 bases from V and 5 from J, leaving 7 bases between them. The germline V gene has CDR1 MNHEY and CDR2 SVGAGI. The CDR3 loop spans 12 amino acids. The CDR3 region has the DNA TGTGCCAGCAGCCTTAGTACCGGGGAGCTGTTTTTT. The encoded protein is CASSLSTGELFF.

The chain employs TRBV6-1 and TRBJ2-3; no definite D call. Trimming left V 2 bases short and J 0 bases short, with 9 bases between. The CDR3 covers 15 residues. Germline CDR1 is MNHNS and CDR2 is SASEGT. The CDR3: CASSEQDTSTDTQYF. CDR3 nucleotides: TGTGCCAGCAGTGAACAAGATACTAGCACAGATACGCAGTATTTT.

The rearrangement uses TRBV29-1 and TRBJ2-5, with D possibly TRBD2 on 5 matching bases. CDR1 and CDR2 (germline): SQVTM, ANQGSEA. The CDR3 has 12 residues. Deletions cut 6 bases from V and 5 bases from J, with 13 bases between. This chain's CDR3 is CSVRADRETQYF. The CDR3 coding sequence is TGCAGCGTGAGGGCTGACCGGGAGACCCAGTACTTC.

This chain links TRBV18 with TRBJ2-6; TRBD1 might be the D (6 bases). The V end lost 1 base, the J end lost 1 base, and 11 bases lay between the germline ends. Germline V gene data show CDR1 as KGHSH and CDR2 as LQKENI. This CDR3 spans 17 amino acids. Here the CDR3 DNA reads TGTGCCAGCTCACCACGCCCTCAGGGGTCTGGGGCCAACGTCCTGACTTTC. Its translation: CASSPRPQGSGANVLTF.

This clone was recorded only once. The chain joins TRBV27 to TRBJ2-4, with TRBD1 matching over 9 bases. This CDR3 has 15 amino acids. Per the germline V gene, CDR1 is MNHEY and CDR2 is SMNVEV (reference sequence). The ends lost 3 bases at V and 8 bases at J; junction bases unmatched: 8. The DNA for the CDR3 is TGTGCCAGCAGTTTTTCAGGGACAGGGATCTACATTCAGTACTTC. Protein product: CASSFSGTGIYIQYF.

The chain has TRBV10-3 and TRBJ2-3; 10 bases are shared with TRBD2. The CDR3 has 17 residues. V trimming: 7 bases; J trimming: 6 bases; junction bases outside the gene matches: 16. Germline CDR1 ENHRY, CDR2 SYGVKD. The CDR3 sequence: CAIKRGTSARGRDTQYF. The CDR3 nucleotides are TGTGCCATCAAGAGGGGGACTAGCGCCCGAGGGAGGGATACGCAGTATTTT.